This T cell receptor (beta chain) was captured by sequencing in a study of cytomegalovirus exposure and HLA in healthy donors. Across the study: Earlier, 90 million to 140 million unique TCR beta sequences were recovered from about 200 million T cells by an analysis.

The PCR employed 60 Vbeta primers together with 13 Jbeta primers. Method: immunoSEQ multiplex PCR; TCRdb's copy keeps in-frame clones and lacks some. This table has some 130,000 clones, 79% appearing once. Germline V gene data show CDR1 as LGHNA and CDR2 as YNFKEQ. The CDR3 loop spans 15 amino acids. V dropped 1 base and J dropped 5 bases, with 11 bases sitting between them. Sequencing was carried out using PBMCs. This chain uses TRBV4-2 with TRBJ1-4; tentative D call: TRBD1 (5 bases). The clonotype was recovered from a man aged 18 to 30 in good health and CMV-seronegative. Written as DNA, the CDR3 is TGTGCCAGCAGCCAAGCACAGGTCGGGAATGAAAAACTGTTTTTT. Protein product: CASSQAQVGNEKLFF.